Below, one T cell receptor (beta chain) is given with its context. The time point: sample taken at primary tumor resection. No cells were sorted before sequencing. The whole RNA sequenced was extracted from tumor, nontumor lung or frozen PBMC. This sample stems from a study of spatial heterogeneity in lung cancer. The V end was cut by 5 bases, the J end by 6 bases, with 10 bases between. Per germline, CDR1 DFQATT and CDR2 SNEGSKA (reference sequence). CDR3 length: 11 amino acids. Using its own MiXCR run on the 5' RACE reads, TCRdb lists one record per CDR3 protein. This table has approximately 52,000 distinct CDR3 sequences, under 7.5% appearing once.

The chain uses TRBV20-1 and TRBJ1-2, with a possible D match to TRBD1 (5 bases). This material consisted of PBMCs, taken at surgery. The receptor comes from a female donor with early-stage non-small cell lung cancer. The CDR3, as DNA: TGCAGTGCTCGGCGAGGGGATGGCTACACCTTC. The encoded protein is CSARRGDGYTF.